This paragraph covers one T cell receptor (beta chain) sequence. Its matching antigen is unknown. Libraries of naive CD8 T cells were made from roughly 20,000 to 1,000,000 sorted cells. They used 10%, 30% or 50% RNA. The source of the sample is a study of molecular identifiers for immune sequencing clone quantification. For the study at large: Replicates split RNA from around 20,000 or 100,000 naive CD8 cells five ways, and the researchers sequenced four portions.

Study-level findings and limits: Barcodes shared by identical TCR molecules could lead to underestimated sizes of highly expanded clones. Reportedly, one cell's Jurkat TCR RNA was detected within 1,200,000 naive CD8 cells.

TCRdb processed the PCR reads anew with MiXCR; each CDR3 protein has one entry. The sample holds some 680,000 distinct CDR3 sequences; 25% are singletons and the top ten take about 0.84%. This clonotype was obtained from a human donor in good health. Some libraries in this study had Jurkat cell RNA spiked in. The sample consisted of naive CD8+ T cells from blood, with Jurkat cell RNA spiked in. Subset indicated: FACS-sorted CD8+CD4-CCR7+CD45RA+ naive T cells.

In DNA, the CDR3 is TGTGCCAGCAGCTCGGTTTACAGCTCCTACGAGCAGTACTTC. Its protein product is CASSSVYSSYEQYF. V gene TRBV5-8 combines with J gene TRBJ2-7, with D unresolved. V was shortened by 3 bases and J by 0 bases, with 10 bases between the two germline ends. The CDR3 contains 14 residues. Germline V lookup: CDR1 SGHTS, CDR2 YDEGEE.